What follows are 30 T cell receptor beta chains derived from one specimen sequenced in a study of T cell clusters in autoimmune cytopenias. Some 38,000 genome equivalents of blood DNA were amplified for TRB. TRB rearrangements were amplified by touch-down multiplex PCR with mixed TRB-A/B primers. Using the multiplex PCR reads, TCRdb records one entry per CDR3 protein without DNA. In total, the table holds thousands of distinct CDR3 sequences. The sequenced sample consisted of peripheral blood. The receptors stem from a human donor with an autoimmune cytopenia, with autoimmune hepatitis or in good health (not recorded which).

This clonotype is called medium-sized (0.01 to 0.1%) based on its frequency. The CDR3 sequence: CASSSWTGGLEEKLFF. This chain links TRBV7-9 with TRBJ1-4; as DNA is missing, the TRBD1 call by TCRdb cannot be tested. CDR3 length: 16 amino acids. Germline loops: CDR1 SEHNR, CDR2 FQNEAQ (reference sequence).

In terms of frequency, this clonotype is medium-sized. The gene calls are TRBV11-2 and TRBJ2-1; TCRdb selects TRBD2, and the lack of DNA leaves this call unchecked. Germline V gene sequence: CDR1 SGHAT, CDR2 FQNNGV. This CDR3 is built from 14 residues. CDR3 protein: CASSSTLAGNEQFF.

The chain links TRBV2 to TRBJ2-7. The CDR3 sequence is 13 residues long. Germline lookup yields CDR1 SNHLY and CDR2 FYNNEI. CDR3 amino acids: CASSEGSTYEQYF.

According to its frequency, this clonotype is medium-sized. The V gene is TRBV19, the J gene TRBJ2-1; TCRdb's D call of TRBD2 is untestable without DNA. This CDR3 is 16 amino acids long. Germline V gives CDR1 LNHDA, CDR2 SQIVND (reference sequence). The CDR3: CASSILPRGGDNEQFF.

This chain joins TRBV20-1 and TRBJ2-3; checking the TCRdb D call of TRBD2 is not possible without DNA. This CDR3 comprises 15 residues. CDR1 is DFQATT and CDR2 is SNEGSKA in the germline V gene (reference sequence). CDR3 sequence: CSARDLAGGSDTQYF.

The chain uses TRBV28 and TRBJ2-2; TCRdb proposes TRBD2, but this gene call is untestable without DNA. This CDR3 comprises 18 residues. The germline CDR1 and CDR2 sequences are MDHEN and SYDVKM. CDR3 protein: CASSLGGLAGPGAGELFF.

This clonotype counts as medium-sized (0.01 to 0.1%) by frequency. The CDR3 here is CASSYSAHIGNTIYF. This chain joins TRBV6-5 and TRBJ1-3; the D call from TCRdb, TRBD1, cannot be confirmed without DNA. This CDR3 is built from 15 residues. Germline V gives CDR1 MNHEY, CDR2 SVGAGI.

This clonotype is classed as medium-sized by frequency. The chain recombines TRBV14 with TRBJ1-2. The CDR3 contains 13 residues. CDR1 is SGHDN and CDR2 is FVKESK in the germline V gene. The CDR3: CASSQASGAGYTF.

This chain uses TRBV10-3 with TRBJ2-5. The germline CDR1 and CDR2 sequences are ENHRY and SYGVKD. There are 12 residues in the CDR3. Here the CDR3 reads CAISGPKETQYF.

This clonotype is classed as medium-sized (0.01 to 0.1%) by frequency. This CDR3 is CASSWGAGTETQYF. The chain has TRBV7-9 and TRBJ2-5; the TCRdb call, TRBD1, lacks DNA for checking. Germline loops: CDR1 SEHNR, CDR2 FQNEAQ (reference sequence). The CDR3 covers 14 residues.

Measured by frequency, this clonotype is medium-sized (0.01 to 0.1%). The CDR3 sequence is CASSPRAGGEQYF. V is TRBV6-6 and J is TRBJ2-7; checking the TCRdb D call of TRBD2 is not possible without DNA. This CDR3 has 13 residues. Germline V gene lookup returns CDR1 MNHNY and CDR2 SVGAGI (reference sequence).

This clonotype is called medium-sized based on its frequency. The chain is built from TRBV4-1 and TRBJ1-1. CDR3 length equals 13 residues. Germline V CDR1 and CDR2: MGHRA, YSYEKL. The CDR3 loop reads CASTRSMGTEAFF.

Its frequency marks this clonotype as large. The gene calls are TRBV19 and TRBJ1-1; the D call from TCRdb, TRBD1, cannot be confirmed without DNA. From germline, CDR1 is LNHDA and CDR2 SQIVND (reference sequence). The CDR3 extends over 14 amino acids. CDR3 sequence reads: CASKRGPGSTEAFF.

This clonotype is identified as medium-sized from frequency. The chain uses TRBV6-5 and TRBJ2-2. CDR1 is MNHEY, CDR2 SVGAGI, per germline. The length of the CDR3 is 15 residues. The CDR3: CASIPGASGIGELFF.

By frequency, this clonotype registers medium-sized. The genes are TRBV14 and TRBJ1-6; TCRdb outputs TRBD1, but without DNA this stays unchecked. The germline V gene encodes CDR1 SGHDN and CDR2 FVKESK. The CDR3 runs 20 residues. This CDR3 reads CASSQDRSAGQGFWHSPLHF.

This chain uses TRBV5-5 with TRBJ1-1; TCRdb's assignment of TRBD1 cannot be checked, as there is no DNA. The CDR3 contains 16 residues. Per the germline V gene, CDR1 is SGHKS and CDR2 is YYEKEE (reference sequence). CDR3 region: CASSQDPGTGGTEAFF.

Its frequency marks this clonotype as medium-sized. The rearrangement joins TRBV4-1 to TRBJ2-1. Per the germline V gene, CDR1 is MGHRA and CDR2 is YSYEKL. The CDR3 runs to 13 residues. The CDR3: CASSPFHGNEQFF.

This clonotype shows up as medium-sized by frequency. The chain employs TRBV19 and TRBJ2-2; lacking DNA, the TRBD1 call made by TCRdb goes unchecked. Germline V lookup: CDR1 LNHDA, CDR2 SQIVND (reference sequence). The CDR3 extends over 14 amino acids. The CDR3 reads CASSTGPKGGELFF.

This clonotype is medium-sized by frequency. The J gene is TRBJ2-1, the V gene TRBV30; TCRdb outputs TRBD2, but without DNA this stays unchecked. This CDR3 is 13 amino acids long. Germline loops: CDR1 GTSNPN, CDR2 SVGIG (reference sequence). The CDR3 spells CAWSFGLDGVRFF.

V usage is TRBV20-1 and J usage is TRBJ2-7; TCRdb indicates TRBD2, and absent DNA this call remains unverified. Germline V lookup: CDR1 DFQATT, CDR2 SNEGSKA (reference sequence). CDR3 length: 16 amino acids. CDR3 residues: CSAKSSGRALIYEQYF.

V usage is TRBV5-5 and J usage is TRBJ2-3; TCRdb names TRBD2, which stays unverified in the absence of DNA. This CDR3 is built from 15 residues. From germline, CDR1 is SGHKS and CDR2 YYEKEE (reference sequence). The CDR3 sequence is CASSLAGLPTDTQYF.

This rearrangement joins TRBV4-1 to TRBJ1-4. Germline V lookup: CDR1 MGHRA, CDR2 YSYEKL. The CDR3 has 17 residues. The CDR3 sequence is CASFFGPSPASNEKLFF.

This clonotype is identified as medium-sized from frequency. The rearrangement links TRBV12-3 or TRBV12-4 to TRBJ1-1; there is no DNA to check the TCRdb D call of TRBD1. This CDR3 spans 13 amino acids. The chain's CDR3 is CASSRHPGTEAFF.

This clonotype ranks as medium-sized in terms of frequency. The chain uses TRBV5-4 and TRBJ1-6; TCRdb returns TRBD1, unconfirmable since there is no DNA. This CDR3 contains 15 residues. In germline, CDR1 is SGHNT, CDR2 YYREEE (reference sequence). Here the CDR3 reads CASSFQGINNSPLHF. Combining the CDR3 with reference TRBV5-4 and TRBJ1-6 gives the whole variable domain ETGVTQSPTHLIKTRGQQVTLRCSSQSGHNTVSWYQQALGQGPQFIFQYYREEENGRGNFPPRFSGLQFPNYSSELNVNALELDDSALYLCASSFQGINNSPLHFGNGTRLTVT.

V gene TRBV12-3 or TRBV12-4 combines with J gene TRBJ2-7; TCRdb lists TRBD1, though no DNA is available to test this call. CDR3 length equals 13 residues. The CDR3 loop is CASSEGQGYEQYF.

This clonotype is identified as medium-sized from frequency. The CDR3 region is CASSYGGWSGRAETQYF. The rearrangement joins TRBV6-6 to TRBJ2-5; the TCRdb call, TRBD2, lacks DNA for checking. Germline CDR1 is MNHNY and CDR2 is SVGAGI (reference sequence). The length of the CDR3 is 17 residues.

This clonotype is labeled medium-sized based on frequency. The V gene is TRBV7-9, the J gene TRBJ2-2; the D gene TCRdb calls, TRBD1, cannot be checked with no DNA. CDR1 is SEHNR and CDR2 is FQNEAQ in the germline V gene (reference sequence). The CDR3 loop spans 15 amino acids. This CDR3 reads CASSSSGRTTGELFF.

The CDR3 is CSARFGLEAFF. The V gene is TRBV20-1, the J gene TRBJ1-1. This CDR3 is built from 11 residues. Germline loops: CDR1 DFQATT, CDR2 SNEGSKA (reference sequence).

This chain joins TRBV5-1 and TRBJ1-1; TCRdb outputs TRBD1, but without DNA this stays unchecked. CDR3 size: 15 residues. Per germline, CDR1 SGHRS and CDR2 YFSETQ. The CDR3 sequence: CASSLDPTGVTEAFF. The whole variable domain, filled in from reference TRBV5-1 and TRBJ1-1, reads KAGVTQTPRYLIKTRGQQVTLSCSPISGHRSVSWYQQTPGQGLQFLFEYFSETQRNKGNFPGRFSGRQFSNSRSEMNVSTLELGDSALYLCASSLDPTGVTEAFFGQGTRLTVV.

This clonotype counts as medium-sized by frequency. The V gene is TRBV15, the J gene TRBJ1-5; the TCRdb D gene call, TRBD1, has no DNA to confirm it. Germline CDR1 LNHNV, CDR2 YYDKDF (reference sequence). This CDR3 is 17 amino acids long. The CDR3 loop is CATTTLGFEGGDQPQHF. Filled out from reference TRBV15 and TRBJ1-5, the complete variable domain reads DAMVIQNPRYQVTQFGKPVTLSCSQTLNHNVMYWYQQKSSQAPKLLFHYYDKDFNNEADTPDNFQSRRPNTSFCFLDIRSPGLGDTAMYLCATTTLGFEGGDQPQHFGDGTRLSIL.